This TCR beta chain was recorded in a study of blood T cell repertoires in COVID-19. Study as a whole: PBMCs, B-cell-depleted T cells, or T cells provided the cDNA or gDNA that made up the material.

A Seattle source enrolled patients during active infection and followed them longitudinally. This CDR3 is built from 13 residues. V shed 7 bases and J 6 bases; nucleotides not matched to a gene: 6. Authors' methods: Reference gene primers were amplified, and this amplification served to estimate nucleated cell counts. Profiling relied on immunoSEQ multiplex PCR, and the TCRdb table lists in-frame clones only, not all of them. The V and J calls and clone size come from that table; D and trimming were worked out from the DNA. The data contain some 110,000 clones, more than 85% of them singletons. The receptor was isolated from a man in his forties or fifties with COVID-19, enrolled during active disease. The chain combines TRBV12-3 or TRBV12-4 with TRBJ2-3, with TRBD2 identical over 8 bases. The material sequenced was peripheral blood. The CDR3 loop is CASTKGGRDTQYF. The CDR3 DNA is TGTGCCAGCACTAAGGGCGGGAGGGATACGCAGTATTTT.